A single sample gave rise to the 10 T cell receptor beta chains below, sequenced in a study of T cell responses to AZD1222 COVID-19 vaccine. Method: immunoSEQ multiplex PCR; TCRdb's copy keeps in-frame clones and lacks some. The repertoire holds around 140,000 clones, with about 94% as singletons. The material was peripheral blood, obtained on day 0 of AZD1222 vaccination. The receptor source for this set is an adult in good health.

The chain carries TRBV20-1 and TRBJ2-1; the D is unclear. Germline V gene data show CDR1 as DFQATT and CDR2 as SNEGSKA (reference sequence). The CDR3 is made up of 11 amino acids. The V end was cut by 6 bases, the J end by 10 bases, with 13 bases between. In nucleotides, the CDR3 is TGCAGTGCATTTAGAGGTGGGGAGCAGTTCTTC. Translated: CSAFRGGEQFF.

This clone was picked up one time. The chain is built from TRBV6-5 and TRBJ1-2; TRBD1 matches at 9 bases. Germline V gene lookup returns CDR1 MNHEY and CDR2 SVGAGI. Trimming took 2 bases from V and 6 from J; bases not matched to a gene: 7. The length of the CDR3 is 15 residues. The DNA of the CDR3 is TGTGCCAGCAGTTACCTCGGGGACAGGGTGAATGGCTACACCTTC. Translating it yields CASSYLGDRVNGYTF.

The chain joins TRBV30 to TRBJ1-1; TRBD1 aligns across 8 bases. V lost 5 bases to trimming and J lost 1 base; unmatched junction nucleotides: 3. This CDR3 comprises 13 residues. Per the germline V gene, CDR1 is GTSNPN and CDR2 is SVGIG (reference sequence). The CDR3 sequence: CAWHRGGNTEAFF. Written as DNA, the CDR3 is TGTGCCTGGCACAGGGGGGGGAACACTGAAGCTTTCTTT. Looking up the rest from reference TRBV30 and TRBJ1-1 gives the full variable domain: SQTIHQWPATLVQPVGSPLSLECTVEGTSNPNLYWYRQAAGRGLQLLFYSVGIGQISSEVPQNLSASRPQDRQFILSSKKLLLSDSGFYLCAWHRGGNTEAFFGQGTRLTVV.

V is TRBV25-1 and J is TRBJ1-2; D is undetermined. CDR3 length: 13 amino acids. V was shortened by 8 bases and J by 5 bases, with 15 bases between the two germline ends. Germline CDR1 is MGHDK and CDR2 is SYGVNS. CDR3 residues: CASGEGSLYGYTF. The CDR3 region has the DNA TGTGCCAGCGGGGAGGGTTCACTTTATGGCTACACCTTC.

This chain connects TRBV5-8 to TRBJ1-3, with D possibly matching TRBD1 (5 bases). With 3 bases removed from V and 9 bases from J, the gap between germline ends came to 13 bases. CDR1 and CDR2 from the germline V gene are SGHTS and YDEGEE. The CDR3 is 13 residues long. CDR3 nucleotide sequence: TGTGCCAGCAGCTCGGGGCCGGAGGGCACCATATATTTT. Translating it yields CASSSGPEGTIYF.

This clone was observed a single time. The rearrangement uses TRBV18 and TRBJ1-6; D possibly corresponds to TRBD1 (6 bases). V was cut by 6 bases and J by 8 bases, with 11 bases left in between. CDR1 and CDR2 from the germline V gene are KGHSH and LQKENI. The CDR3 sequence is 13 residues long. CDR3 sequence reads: CASSGGPDSPLHF. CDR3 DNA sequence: TGTGCCAGCTCTGGGGGCCCGGATTCACCCCTCCACTTT.

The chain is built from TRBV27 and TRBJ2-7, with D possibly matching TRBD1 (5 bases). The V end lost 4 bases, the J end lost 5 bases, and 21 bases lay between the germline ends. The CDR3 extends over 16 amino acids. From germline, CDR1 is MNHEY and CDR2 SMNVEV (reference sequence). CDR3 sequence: CASSSALGLFLHEQYF. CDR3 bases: TGTGCCAGCAGTTCCGCCTTGGGGCTCTTCCTCCACGAGCAGTACTTC.

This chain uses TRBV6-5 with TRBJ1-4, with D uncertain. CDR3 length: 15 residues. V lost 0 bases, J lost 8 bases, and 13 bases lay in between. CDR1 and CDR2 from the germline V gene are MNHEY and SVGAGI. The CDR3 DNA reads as TGTGCCAGCAGTTACTCGACGGTTCTTTCGGAAAAACTGTTTTTT. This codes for CASSYSTVLSEKLFF.

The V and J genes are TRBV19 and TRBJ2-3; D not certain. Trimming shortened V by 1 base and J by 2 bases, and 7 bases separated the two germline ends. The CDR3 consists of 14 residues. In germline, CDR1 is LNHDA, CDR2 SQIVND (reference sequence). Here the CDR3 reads CASSIVGNTDTQYF. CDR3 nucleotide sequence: TGTGCCAGTAGTATAGTGGGGAACACAGATACGCAGTATTTT.

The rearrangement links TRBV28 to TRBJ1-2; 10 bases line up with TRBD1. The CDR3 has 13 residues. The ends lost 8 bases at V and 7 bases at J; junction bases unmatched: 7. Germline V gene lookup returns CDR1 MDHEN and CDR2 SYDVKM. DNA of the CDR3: TGTGCCAGCGGAGGACAGGGGGTAGGTGGCTACACCTTC. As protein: CASGGQGVGGYTF.